This T cell receptor beta chain comes out of a study of neoadjuvant anti-PD-1 for oral cavity cancer. Study-wide context: Before surgery, most patients got three to four biweekly 3 mg/kg nivolumab doses.

Looked up from germline, CDR1 is SEHNR and CDR2 is FQNEAQ (reference sequence). The CDR3 totals 14 residues. Trimming shortened V by 1 base and J by 4 bases, and 10 bases separated the two germline ends. Blood libraries mostly used approximately 450 ng genomic DNA, six replicates each. The table came from immunoSEQ multiplex PCR; TCRdb's copy has only in-frame clones and leaves some out. The table records over 13,000 clones, over 65% of them present only once. This sample's time point: after neoadjuvant nivolumab, at surgical resection. Patients had newly diagnosed, untreated stage II-IVA oral cavity squamous cell carcinoma.

V usage is TRBV7-9 and J usage is TRBJ1-2; D is undetermined. The specimen comprised PBMCs, sampled after nivolumab (anti-PD-1) treatment. The sequence was obtained from a person aged 40-85 years with oral cavity squamous cell carcinoma. The CDR3 protein is CASSLVGQRYGYTF. The CDR3 DNA is TGTGCCAGCAGCTTAGTCGGGCAGCGCTATGGCTACACCTTC.